This is a list of T cell receptor beta chains from one sample in a study of read filtering for tumor transcriptome and immune sequencing. TCRdb reanalysed the reads using MiXCR and keeps one entry per CDR3 protein. The repertoire includes about 130,000 distinct CDR3 sequences, over 10% of them detected once, and approximately 9.9% sits in the top ten. The specimen was a population of CD138-negative cells sorted from bone marrow. These receptors all stem from a donor over 35 with multiple myeloma. Each CDR3 is given with its conserved first and last residue. Each record gives: clone size, D gene, V gene, J gene, CDR3 DNA, CDR3 protein. D genes are given only for firm matches. Size values are once, few and many counts, or a class for expanded clones, and some rows have none.

many	TRBD2	TRBV3-1	TRBJ2-1	TGTGCCAGCAGCCAAGAGACTAGCGGGAGGGCAGGAAATGAGCAGTTCTTC	CASSQETSGRAGNEQFF
few	-	TRBV21-1	TRBJ2-3	TGTGCCCCCACGGAAGGGACCGAGACAGATACGCAGTATTTT	CAPTEGTETDTQYF
-	-	TRBV7-2	TRBJ2-5	TGTGCCAGCAGCCCCAGCCTCGGACGAGAGACCCAGTACTTC	CASSPSLGRETQYF
many	TRBD1	TRBV2	TRBJ2-1	TGTGCCAGCAGACTAACAGGGGTTTACAATGAGCAGTTCTTC	CASRLTGVYNEQFF
many	-	TRBV20-1	TRBJ2-2	TGCAGTGCTAGAGAGCGCCCCTCGGACACCGGGGAGCTGTTTTTT	CSARERPSDTGELFF
many	TRBD2	TRBV10-3	TRBJ2-1	TGTGCCATCAGTGAGGGCGGGAGAGCCTCCAATGAGCAGTTCTTC	CAISEGGRASNEQFF
many	-	TRBV20-1	TRBJ1-6	TGCAGTGCTAGAGACAGGGTAAAAGCTCAGAGTTCACCCCTCCACTTT	CSARDRVKAQSSPLHF
many	-	TRBV9	TRBJ1-2	TGTGCCAGCAGCCCAGAAGGGTCCCAGAACTATGGCTACACCTTC	CASSPEGSQNYGYTF
many	-	TRBV5-1	TRBJ2-5	TGCGCCAGCAGCGGAACAGGGGCGGGGGAGACCCAGTACTTC	CASSGTGAGETQYF
many	TRBD2	TRBV19	TRBJ2-1	TGTGCCAGTAGTGCGGGGACTAGCGGGATCTACAATGAGCAGTTCTTC	CASSAGTSGIYNEQFF
-	-	TRBV12-3/TRBV12-4	TRBJ2-5	TGTGCCAGCAGTTCTAAGGACGTGGGAGAGACCCAGTACTTC	CASSSKDVGETQYF
many	TRBD2	TRBV20-1	TRBJ2-3	TGCAGTGCCCAATACGGGGGGGCGGATACGCAGTATTTT	CSAQYGGADTQYF
-	-	TRBV2	TRBJ2-1	TGTGCCAGCAGTGGGTCGGGCCATCTCAAGCAGTTCTTC	CASSGSGHLKQFF
many	TRBD1	TRBV12-3/TRBV12-4	TRBJ2-2	TGTGCCAGCAGTTTGCGGGGACAGGGGGCTATCGGGGAGCTGTTTTTT	CASSLRGQGAIGELFF
many	TRBD2	TRBV6-6	TRBJ2-7	TGTGCCAGCAGTTACGCTAGCGGGGCCTACGAGCAGTACTTC	CASSYASGAYEQYF
-	-	TRBV5-6	TRBJ1-5	TGTGCCAGCAGCTTAGGCAGCAATCGGCCCCAGCATTTT	CASSLGSNRPQHF
many	-	TRBV6-1	TRBJ1-1	TGTGCCAGCAGCTCCCAGGGGCGGACTGAAGCTTTCTTT	CASSSQGRTEAFF
-	TRBD1	TRBV4-1	TRBJ1-4	TGCGCCAGCAGCCAGACGGGACAGGGGTATGAAAAACTGTTTTTT	CASSQTGQGYEKLFF
many	-	TRBV20-1	TRBJ2-1	TGCAGTGCTGTGACAGATAACAATGAGCAGTTCTTC	CSAVTDNNEQFF
few	TRBD2	TRBV15	TRBJ2-3	TGTGCCACCAGCAGGACAAAGGCCGGGACTAGCGGCACAGATACGCAGTATTTT	CATSRTKAGTSGTDTQYF
few	TRBD1	TRBV29-1	TRBJ1-1	TGCAGCGTTGTTCCAGGGGGATTGAACACTGAAGCTTTCTTT	CSVVPGGLNTEAFF
many	TRBD1	TRBV19	TRBJ2-1	TGTGCCAGTAGGACGACAGGGGGCAACTACAATGAGCAGTTCTTC	CASRTTGGNYNEQFF
few	TRBD1	TRBV28	TRBJ2-1	TGTGCCAGCAAGGACAGGACCTACAATGAGCAGTTCTTC	CASKDRTYNEQFF
-	TRBD1	TRBV5-1	TRBJ1-5	TGCGCCAGCAGCTTGGCGGGACAGGCCCATCAGCCCCAGCATTTT	CASSLAGQAHQPQHF
many	-	TRBV29-1	TRBJ2-1	TGCAGCGTTGAAAGGGTGTGGGGTAATGAGCAGTTCTTC	CSVERVWGNEQFF
-	-	TRBV28	TRBJ2-1	TGTGCCAGCAGCCTGGCCCGGTACAATGAGCAGTTCTTC	CASSLARYNEQFF
many	-	TRBV2	TRBJ2-7	TGTGCCAGCAGTGAATATGTGGGTATCTCCTACGAGCAGTACTTC	CASSEYVGISYEQYF
many	-	TRBV20-1	TRBJ1-5	TGCAGTGCTAGAGTCCCAGCGGACAATCAGCCCCAGCATTTT	CSARVPADNQPQHF
many	-	TRBV28	TRBJ2-1	TGTGCCAGCAGTACTTACAGGGTCGGGCTCTACAATGAGCAGTTCTTC	CASSTYRVGLYNEQFF
few	-	TRBV7-2	TRBJ1-3	TGTGCCAGCAGCTTGACACAGGGCTCTGGAAACACCATATATTTT	CASSLTQGSGNTIYF
many	-	TRBV11-2	TRBJ2-6	TGTGCCAGCAGCCAGTCTGGGGCCAACGTCCTGACTTTC	CASSQSGANVLTF
many	-	TRBV7-9	TRBJ2-1	TGTGCCAGCAGATCGGACAGATACAATGAGCAGTTCTTC	CASRSDRYNEQFF
many	TRBD2	TRBV5-1	TRBJ2-1	TGCGCCAGCAGCTTGGTCAGAGGGAGGGGCTACAATGAGCAGTTCTTC	CASSLVRGRGYNEQFF
-	-	TRBV30	TRBJ1-5	TGTGCCTGGAGTGCCAGTAGGGGTTTACTTAGCAATCAGCCCCAGCATTTT	CAWSASRGLLSNQPQHF
many	TRBD1	TRBV6-5	TRBJ2-7	TGTGCCAGCAGTTCTACAGGGGGCGAGCAGTACTTC	CASSSTGGEQYF
many	-	TRBV20-1	TRBJ1-2	TGCAGTGCCACCCTTTCGGGGGGCGGTTATGGCTACACCTTC	CSATLSGGGYGYTF
many	TRBD2	TRBV10-3	TRBJ2-1	TGTGCCACTCTAACCCGGACTAGCGGGAGTGCGTACAATGAGCAGTTCTTC	CATLTRTSGSAYNEQFF
many	-	TRBV28	TRBJ2-7	TGTGCCAGCATCCCGGGGGCCCTGAGGAGCTCCTACGAGCAGTACTTC	CASIPGALRSSYEQYF
-	TRBD1	TRBV7-3	TRBJ2-4	TGTGCCAGCAGCTTATTAGGGGGCGACGGCATTCAGTACTTC	CASSLLGGDGIQYF
many	TRBD1	TRBV7-2	TRBJ2-1	TGTGCCAGCAGCTTAGCGGGGGGACAGGGGAGGAATGAGCAGTTCTTC	CASSLAGGQGRNEQFF
many	-	TRBV7-9	TRBJ1-4	TGTGCCAGCAGCCTCCGCGATGAAAAACTGTTTTTT	CASSLRDEKLFF
many	-	TRBV29-1	TRBJ2-7	TGCAGCGTGGCCGACCTGATTCCCGAGCAGTACTTC	CSVADLIPEQYF
many	-	TRBV20-1	TRBJ1-1	TGCAGTGCGGGGAACAGGGTTTTGGCGAACACTGAAGCTTTCTTT	CSAGNRVLANTEAFF
-	-	TRBV28	TRBJ1-3	TGTGCCAGCAGTCAAAACAGGAGAACTGGAAACACCATATATTTT	CASSQNRRTGNTIYF
-	TRBD1	TRBV7-8	TRBJ1-5	TGTGCCAGCAGCGCAACTCAGGGGGACCAGCCCCAGCATTTT	CASSATQGDQPQHF
many	TRBD2	TRBV18	TRBJ2-1	TGTGCCAGCTCTCTTTTGACTAGCGGGACCTCCTACAATGAGCAGTTCTTC	CASSLLTSGTSYNEQFF
many	TRBD2	TRBV27	TRBJ2-1	TGTGCCAGCAGTTTGGCGGGAGGGTTTAATGAGCAGTTCTTC	CASSLAGGFNEQFF
many	-	TRBV29-1	TRBJ2-1	TGCAGCGTTGCGTTCAGGAGGGCTGAGCAGTTCTTC	CSVAFRRAEQFF
many	TRBD1	TRBV29-1	TRBJ2-2	TGCAGCGTTGGGGACAGGGGAGGCACCGGGGAGCTGTTTTTT	CSVGDRGGTGELFF
many	-	TRBV11-2	TRBJ1-1	TGTGCCAGCAGCTTAGATCCGCAGAACACTGAAGCTTTCTTT	CASSLDPQNTEAFF
-	TRBD2	TRBV2	TRBJ2-2	TGTGCCAGCCGCAGACTAGCGGTGAACACCGGGGAGCTGTTTTTT	CASRRLAVNTGELFF
many	-	TRBV20-1	TRBJ2-1	TGCAGTGCTATCGCTAGCGTCTCTCACAATGAGCAGTTCTTC	CSAIASVSHNEQFF
many	-	TRBV7-6	TRBJ2-2	TGTGCCAGCAGGTCCGGACAGAGCTTAAACACCGGGGAGCTGTTTTTT	CASRSGQSLNTGELFF
few	TRBD2	TRBV5-6	TRBJ2-1	TGTGCCAGCAGTCCCACGACTAGCGGGAGTTTTGTCCACAATGAGCAGTTCTTC	CASSPTTSGSFVHNEQFF